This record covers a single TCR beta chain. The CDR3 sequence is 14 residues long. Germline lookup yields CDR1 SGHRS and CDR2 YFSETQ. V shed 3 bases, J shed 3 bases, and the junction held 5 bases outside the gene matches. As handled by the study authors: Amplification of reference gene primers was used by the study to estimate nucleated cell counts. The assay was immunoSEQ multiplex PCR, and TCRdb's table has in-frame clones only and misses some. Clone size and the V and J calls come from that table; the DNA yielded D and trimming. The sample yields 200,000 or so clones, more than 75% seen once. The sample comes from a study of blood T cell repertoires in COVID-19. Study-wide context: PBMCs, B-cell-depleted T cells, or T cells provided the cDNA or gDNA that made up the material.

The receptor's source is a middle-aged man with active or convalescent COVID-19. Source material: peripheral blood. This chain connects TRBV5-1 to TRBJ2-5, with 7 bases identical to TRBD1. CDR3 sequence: CASSSFGTEETQYF. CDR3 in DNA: TGCGCCAGCAGCTCCTTTGGGACAGAAGAGACCCAGTACTTC.